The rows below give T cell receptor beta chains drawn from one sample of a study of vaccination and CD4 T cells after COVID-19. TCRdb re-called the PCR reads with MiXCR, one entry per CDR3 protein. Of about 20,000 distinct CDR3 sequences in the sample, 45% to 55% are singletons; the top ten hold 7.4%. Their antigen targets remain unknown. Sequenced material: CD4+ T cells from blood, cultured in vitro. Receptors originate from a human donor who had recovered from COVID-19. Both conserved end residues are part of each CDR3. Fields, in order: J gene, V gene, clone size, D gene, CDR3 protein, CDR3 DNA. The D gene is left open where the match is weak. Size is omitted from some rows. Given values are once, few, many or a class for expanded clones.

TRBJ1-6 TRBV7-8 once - CASSRSGTGYNSPLHF TGTGCCAGCAGCAGATCCGGGACGGGTTATAATTCACCCCTCCACTTT
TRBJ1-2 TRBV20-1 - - CSALPRGWGTNYGYTF TGCAGTGCTCTACCCAGGGGCTGGGGAACTAACTATGGCTACACCTTC
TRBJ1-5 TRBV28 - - CASSPFPGTEGFYSNQPQHF TGTGCCAGCAGCCCATTCCCCGGGACGGAAGGTTTTTATAGCAATCAGCCCCAGCATTTT
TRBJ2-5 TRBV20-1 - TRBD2 CSASIIAGGKETQYF TGCAGTGCTTCTATAATAGCGGGGGGCAAAGAGACCCAGTACTTC
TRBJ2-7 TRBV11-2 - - CASSLEGAGTYEQYF TGTGCCAGCAGCTTAGAGGGGGCCGGGACCTACGAGCAGTACTTC
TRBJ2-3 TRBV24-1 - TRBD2 CATSDSQRGDYTDTQYF TGTGCCACCAGTGATAGTCAGCGGGGGGACTACACAGATACGCAGTATTTT
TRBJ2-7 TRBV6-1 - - CASRLKPSSYEQYF TGTGCCAGCAGACTAAAACCTAGCTCCTACGAGCAGTACTTC
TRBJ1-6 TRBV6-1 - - CASGGGGSPLHF TGTGCCAGCGGCGGGGGGGGATCACCCCTCCACTTT
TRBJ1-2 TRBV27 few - CASSLAGTGYTF TGTGCCAGCAGTTTGGCAGGGACTGGCTACACCTTC
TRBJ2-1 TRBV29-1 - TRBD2 CSVARVAGNNEQFF TGCAGCGTTGCTCGGGTAGCGGGGAACAATGAGCAGTTCTTC
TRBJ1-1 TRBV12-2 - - CASRLPGRGGVNTEAFF TGTGCAAGTCGCTTACCCGGACGAGGAGGGGTGAACACTGAAGCTTTCTTT
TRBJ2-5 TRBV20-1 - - CSATAGAGETQYF TGCAGTGCCACGGCAGGGGCAGGAGAGACCCAGTACTTC
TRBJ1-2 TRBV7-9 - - CASSPNSGTNLYGYTF TGTGCCAGCAGCCCCAATTCCGGGACGAACCTCTATGGCTACACCTTC
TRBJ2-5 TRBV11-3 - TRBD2 CASSLPTSGGQETQYF TGTGCCAGCAGCTTACCGACTAGCGGGGGGCAAGAGACCCAGTACTTC
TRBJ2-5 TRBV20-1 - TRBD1 CSARDGDRVGETQYF TGCAGTGCTAGAGATGGAGACAGGGTAGGAGAGACCCAGTACTTC
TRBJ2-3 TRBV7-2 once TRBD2 CASSLALAGASDTQYF TGTGCCAGCAGCTTAGCACTAGCGGGAGCCTCAGATACGCAGTATTTT
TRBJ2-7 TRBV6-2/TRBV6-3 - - CASSYSNAQGYEQYF TGTGCCAGCAGTTACTCGAACGCGCAGGGCTACGAGCAGTACTTC
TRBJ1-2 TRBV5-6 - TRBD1 CASSPGLKRTGNYGYTF TGTGCCAGCAGCCCTGGCTTGAAAAGGACAGGGAACTATGGCTACACCTTC
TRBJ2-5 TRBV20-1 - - CSASPAGEETQYF TGCAGTGCTAGCCCTGCCGGGGAAGAGACCCAGTACTTC
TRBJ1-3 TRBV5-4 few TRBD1 CASSTDRGSGNTIYF TGTGCCAGCAGCACGGACAGGGGCAGTGGGAACACCATATATTTT
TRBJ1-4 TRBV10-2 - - CASSEVQNEKLFF TGCGCCAGCAGTGAGGTACAGAATGAAAAACTGTTTTTT